Below, 6 T cell receptor beta chains from the same sample are listed, as sequenced in a study of blood T cell repertoires in COVID-19. Assay used: immunoSEQ multiplex PCR; TCRdb lists only in-frame clones, some missing. The top ten hold 13% of the sample, which has over 25,000 clones, around 90% seen once. Source material: peripheral blood. The source of these receptors is a human donor in a cohort sampled during active COVID-19. The donor label of this sample is uncertain.

The chain combines TRBV19 with TRBJ1-1, with 7 bases lining up with TRBD1. V shed 7 bases and J 6 bases; nucleotides not matched to a gene: 8. This CDR3 is built from 13 residues. From germline, CDR1 is LNHDA and CDR2 SQIVND (reference sequence). In nucleotides, the CDR3 is TGTGCCAGTATTAAAGGCGACAGGGCTGAAGCTTTCTTT. As protein: CASIKGDRAEAFF.

This chain connects TRBV7-8 to TRBJ1-6; perhaps TRBD1 as D (6 bases). The CDR3 is made up of 12 amino acids. Trimming took 5 bases from V and 14 from J, leaving 13 bases between them. Germline loops: CDR1 SGHVS, CDR2 FQNEAQ. The chain's CDR3 is CASSDRIQTLHF. CDR3 sequence (DNA): TGTGCCAGCAGCGACAGGATTCAGACCCTCCACTTT.

Here the CDR3 DNA reads TGTGCCAGCTCCCCCGGGACAGGGGGATTTGAGCAGTTCTTC. Encoded protein: CASSPGTGGFEQFF. The rearrangement joins TRBV18 to TRBJ2-1, with TRBD1 matching 11 bases. The CDR3 runs 14 residues. Germline V gives CDR1 KGHSH, CDR2 LQKENI. The ends lost 6 bases at V and 9 bases at J; junction bases unmatched: 7.

The CDR3 loop reads CASSQGDSLNTEAFF. The CDR3 nucleotides read TGTGCCAGCAGCCAGGGGGACAGCCTGAACACTGAAGCTTTCTTT. The rearrangement joins TRBV4-2 to TRBJ1-1; TRBD1 matches at 7 bases. Per germline, CDR1 LGHNA and CDR2 YNFKEQ. With 3 bases clipped from V and 0 bases from J, the junction kept 4 bases outside the gene matches. This CDR3 comprises 15 residues.

Here the CDR3 DNA reads TGTGCCAGCAGCCCGCTTACTCTCTCCTATAATTCACCCCTCCACTTT. Translation: CASSPLTLSYNSPLHF. The chain is built from TRBV5-5 and TRBJ1-6; D call uncertain. CDR1 is SGHKS, CDR2 YYEKEE, per germline (reference sequence). This CDR3 spans 16 amino acids. The germline V and J ends were trimmed by 4 bases and 0 bases, with 11 bases remaining between them.

The CDR3 coding sequence is TGTGCCAGCAGTCAACAGGGCGCAGGCACCGGGGAGCTGTTTTTT. Encoded protein: CASSQQGAGTGELFF. The chain employs TRBV6-5 and TRBJ2-2; a possible D gene is TRBD1 (6 bases). The V gene lost 5 bases and the J gene lost 4 bases, with 14 bases spanning the gap. The CDR3 extends over 15 amino acids. CDR1 is MNHEY and CDR2 is SVGAGI in the germline V gene.